This T cell receptor (beta chain) was identified in a study of T cell repertoires in cytomegalovirus infection. Study overall: Recently described HLA-C-restricted plus well-studied HLA-B-restricted CMV epitopes were used. A matching HLA type, together with CMV infection, was signaled by public TCR beta signatures.

TCRdb analysed the reads with MiXCR anew, one entry per CDR3 protein. The table records some 350,000 distinct CDR3 sequences, 29% of them present only once. Germline values: CDR1 LNHDA, CDR2 SQIVND (reference sequence). With V trimmed by 1 base and J by 0 bases, 0 bases remained unmatched. The CDR3 is 16 residues long. General observations from the study: Across the ex vivo response, the dominant clonotypes were HLA-C-restricted CMV-specific TCR beta clonotypes.

On this clonotype itself: The target antigen is unknown.

Sample: cultured PBMCs, taken from culture after CMV antigen stimulation. This sequence originates from a human donor in good health (CMV status not recorded). Some clones in this sample may be carry-over from other donors' samples. J is TRBJ2-2 and V is TRBV19, with 9 positions matching TRBD2. CDR3 region: CASSIGLAANTGELFF. The CDR3 region has the DNA TGTGCCAGTAGTATAGGACTAGCGGCGAACACCGGGGAGCTGTTTTTT.